These 6 T cell receptor beta chains came from one sample sequenced in a study of T cell responses to AZD1222 COVID-19 vaccine. The table came from immunoSEQ multiplex PCR; TCRdb's copy has only in-frame clones and leaves some out. The sample lists around 100,000 clones; about 85% were seen once. Sequencing used peripheral blood, obtained on day 0 of AZD1222 vaccination. The receptors derive from an adult in good health.

The chain joins TRBV2 to TRBJ2-2, with D perhaps matching TRBD2 (5 bases). This CDR3 is 13 amino acids long. V was pared by 8 bases and J by 5 bases, with 12 bases between. The germline CDR1 and CDR2 sequences are SNHLY and FYNNEI. CDR3 coding DNA: TGTGCCAGCTGGAGAGGGAGTACCGGGGAGCTGTTTTTT. Protein sequence: CASWRGSTGELFF.

The chain combines TRBV11-1 with TRBJ2-7; D unresolved. Between the trimmed V and J ends, which lost 1 base and 3 bases, there was a span of 10 bases. The germline CDR1 and CDR2 sequences are SGHAT and FQDESV (reference sequence). This CDR3 comprises 14 residues. The CDR3 sequence: CASSLGPRSYEQYF. CDR3 coding DNA: TGTGCCAGCAGCTTAGGGCCAAGAAGCTACGAGCAGTACTTC.

The rearrangement joins TRBV5-8 to TRBJ2-2, with D possibly TRBD1 on 6 matching bases. With 4 bases removed from V and 4 bases from J, the gap between germline ends came to 11 bases. Germline V lookup: CDR1 SGHTS, CDR2 YDEGEE. The CDR3 loop spans 14 amino acids. The CDR3: CASSSGQPTGELFF. For the CDR3, the DNA is TGTGCCAGCAGCAGCGGACAGCCCACCGGGGAGCTGTTTTTT.

The chain couples TRBV5-1 to TRBJ2-1, with D perhaps given as TRBD1 or TRBD2 (5 bases each). Germline CDR1 SGHRS, CDR2 YFSETQ. The CDR3 is 13 amino acids. Trimming shortened V by 0 bases and J by 16 bases, and 17 bases separated the two germline ends. The CDR3 protein is CASSLGARDPLFF. DNA for the CDR3: TGCGCCAGCAGCTTGGGGGCTCGGGACCCATTATTCTTC.

This clone has only a few counts. The chain links TRBV27 to TRBJ1-1; no firm D call. V lost 5 bases to trimming and J lost 0 bases, with 7 bases between them. Germline values: CDR1 MNHEY, CDR2 SMNVEV (reference sequence). The length of the CDR3 is 13 residues. CDR3 sequence: CASSIRMNTEAFF. CDR3 bases: TGTGCCAGCAGTATAAGGATGAACACTGAAGCTTTCTTT.

This clone came up a few times. This sequence joins TRBV2 and TRBJ1-2, with 7 positions matching TRBD1. Per germline, CDR1 SNHLY and CDR2 FYNNEI. The CDR3 totals 14 residues. V was clipped by 10 bases and J by 2 bases; unmatched bases: 10. CDR3 coding DNA: TGTGCCAACCAGGGGGGGCAGGGGAACTATGGCTACACCTTC. Its protein is CANQGGQGNYGYTF.